These 27 T cell receptor beta chains share one sample of origin, sequenced in a study of control samples from healthy donors and cancer patients. Only in-frame clones appear in the TCRdb table, and some are missing; sequencing was by immunoSEQ multiplex PCR. The table records about 14,000 clones, over 70% of them present only once. Sequenced: formalin-fixed, paraffin-embedded tissue. Source of these receptors: a male donor with melanoma.

This chain connects TRBV6-2 or TRBV6-3 to TRBJ2-5, with D hard to call. Trimming cost V 4 bases and J 5 bases, with 17 bases left between them. The germline V gene has CDR1 MNHEY and CDR2 SVGEGT. The CDR3 length is 15 residues. Here the CDR3 DNA reads TGTGCCAGCAGTTCCAACCTCCTGAGGCGGGAGACCCAGTACTTC. Translated, it gives CASSSNLLRRETQYF.

The chain carries TRBV7-9 and TRBJ1-6, with D unclear. Trimming left V 5 bases short and J 0 bases short, with 20 bases between. The germline gives CDR1 SEHNR, CDR2 FQNEAQ (reference sequence). This CDR3 contains 19 residues. The DNA of the CDR3 is TGTGCCAGCAGCCGACCCCCCCCCGGCCCCAGCTCCTATAATTCACCCCTCCACTTT. Translated, it gives CASSRPPPGPSSYNSPLHF.

The chain employs TRBV7-2 and TRBJ2-5; D may be TRBD1 or TRBD2 (6 bases each). CDR1 is SGHTA and CDR2 is FQGNSA in the germline V gene. The V gene lost 4 bases and the J gene lost 4 bases, with 10 bases spanning the gap. The CDR3 is 13 amino acids. The CDR3 DNA sequence: TGTGCCAGCAGCTCACAGGGACTAGAGACCCAGTACTTC. It specifies CASSSQGLETQYF.

The rearrangement uses TRBV2 and TRBJ1-2; D is unclear. The CDR3 contains 15 residues. Germline V gives CDR1 SNHLY, CDR2 FYNNEI. Trimming took off 3 bases at V and 0 bases at J, with 11 bases between the two ends. The CDR3 loop reads CASSEEVSSNYGYTF. As DNA, the CDR3 is TGTGCCAGCAGTGAGGAGGTCAGCTCTAACTATGGCTACACCTTC. Using reference TRBV2 and TRBJ1-2 for the parts outside the CDR3, the full variable domain is EPEVTQTPSHQVTQMGQEVILRCVPISNHLYFYWYRQILGQKVEFLVSFYNNEISEKSEIFDDQFSVERPDGSNFTLKIRSTKLEDSAMYFCASSEEVSSNYGYTFGSGTRLTVV.

The genes are TRBV11-2 and TRBJ1-2, with D uncertain. CDR1 and CDR2 from the germline V gene are SGHAT and FQNNGV. The CDR3 extends over 14 amino acids. The V gene lost 1 base and the J gene lost 4 bases, with 10 bases spanning the gap. The CDR3 region is CASSLGEGSYGYTF. The CDR3 coding sequence is TGTGCCAGCAGCTTAGGGGAGGGCAGCTATGGCTACACCTTC. The full variable domain, with the rest looked up from reference TRBV11-2 and TRBJ1-2, is EAGVAQSPRYKIIEKRQSVAFWCNPISGHATLYWYQQILGQGPKLLIQFQNNGVVDDSQLPKDRFSAERLKGVDSTLKIQPAKLEDSAVYLCASSLGEGSYGYTFGSGTRLTVV.

This clone was recorded once. The rearrangement links TRBV4-3 to TRBJ1-4; 9 bases map to TRBD1. This CDR3 contains 18 residues. With V trimmed by 0 bases and J by 3 bases, 8 bases remained unmatched. Germline V lookup: CDR1 LGHNA, CDR2 YSLEER. CDR3 residues: CASSQDPPTGGSNEKLFF. CDR3 sequence (DNA): TGCGCCAGCAGCCAAGATCCGCCGACAGGGGGGTCTAATGAAAAACTGTTTTTT.

The rearrangement joins TRBV9 to TRBJ2-3; D is unresolved. The V gene lost 4 bases and the J gene lost 0 bases, with 9 bases spanning the gap. The germline gives CDR1 SGDLS, CDR2 YYNGEE. The CDR3 is 14 residues long. The CDR3 DNA reads as TGTGCCAGCAGCCCAGGTACTAGCACAGATACGCAGTATTTT. This codes for CASSPGTSTDTQYF.

This chain links TRBV7-9 with TRBJ1-5; possible D gene TRBD1, 6 bases. CDR3 length: 16 residues. Germline V gene lookup returns CDR1 SEHNR and CDR2 FQNEAQ (reference sequence). V was pared by 8 bases and J by 1 base, with 18 bases between. CDR3 sequence (DNA): TGTGCCAGCTCCGGTGGGGGGGGCTCGAGCAATCAGCCCCAGCATTTT. It translates to CASSGGGGSSNQPQHF.

The chain uses TRBV19 and TRBJ2-1, with 12 positions matching TRBD2. Germline CDR1 reads LNHDA; CDR2 reads SQIVND (reference sequence). V dropped 1 base and J dropped 7; count of bases not matched to a gene: 8. The length of the CDR3 is 17 residues. CDR3 coding DNA: TGTGCCAGTAGTATAGGAGCTAGCGGGGGGGCATGGAATGAGCAGTTCTTC. Translated, it gives CASSIGASGGAWNEQFF.

CDR3 amino acids: CASRDPGTGGGRRGPQHF. The CDR3 DNA is TGTGCCAGTAGGGACCCCGGGACAGGGGGCGGTCGCAGGGGGCCCCAGCATTTT. The chain combines TRBV19 with TRBJ1-5, with 12 bases lining up with TRBD1. The CDR3 totals 18 residues. Trimming at V came to 6 bases and at J to 9 bases, leaving 18 bases not matched to a gene. Germline-derived CDR1 and CDR2 are LNHDA and SQIVND (reference sequence).

V and J are TRBV30 and TRBJ1-1; possible D gene TRBD1, 5 bases. This CDR3 comprises 11 residues. Germline assignment: CDR1 GTSNPN and CDR2 SVGIG (reference sequence). The CDR3 DNA sequence: TGTGTCGGGGGGAGGAACACTGAAGCTTTCTTT. It is translated as CVGGRNTEAFF.

V usage is TRBV6-2 or TRBV6-3 and J usage is TRBJ1-4; no reliable D call. This CDR3 is 14 amino acids long. Germline CDR1 MNHEY, CDR2 SVGEGT. V dropped 5 bases and J dropped 4 bases, with 11 bases sitting between them. In DNA form, the CDR3 reads TGTGCCAGCAGTGAGAGGAGGGATAATGAAAAACTGTTTTTT. It codes for CASSERRDNEKLFF.

The chain couples TRBV18 to TRBJ2-5; D is perhaps TRBD2 (7 bases). CDR1 is KGHSH and CDR2 is LQKENI in the germline V gene. This CDR3 contains 16 residues. V was trimmed by 3 bases and J by 0 bases, leaving 14 bases between them. CDR3 loop: CASSPQAGAYQETQYF. The DNA of the CDR3 is TGTGCCAGCTCACCCCAGGCGGGGGCATACCAAGAGACCCAGTACTTC.

The V call is TRBV7-8, the J call TRBJ2-2, with D possibly matching TRBD2 (7 bases). Germline CDR1 and CDR2: SGHVS and FQNEAQ. Trimming took off 5 bases at V and 5 bases at J, with 12 bases between the two ends. The CDR3 is made up of 14 amino acids. CDR3 sequence reads: CASSRGGVTGELFF. CDR3 coding DNA: TGTGCCAGCAGCCGAGGGGGGGTGACCGGGGAGCTGTTTTTT.

The chain joins TRBV18 to TRBJ2-2; the match to TRBD1 covers 9 bases. Germline trimming cut 0 bases from V and 5 bases from J; bases unmatched to any gene: 4. There are 16 residues in the CDR3. Germline V CDR1 and CDR2: KGHSH, LQKENI. The CDR3 loop is CASSPPGTGSTGELFF. The DNA of the CDR3 is TGTGCCAGCTCACCACCCGGGACAGGGAGTACCGGGGAGCTGTTTTTT.

This sequence joins TRBV30 and TRBJ1-2; D unresolved. V lost 0 bases to trimming and J lost 5 bases, with 13 bases between them. CDR3 length equals 14 residues. Germline CDR1 and CDR2: GTSNPN and SVGIG (reference sequence). The CDR3 DNA is TGTGCCTGGAGTGTCGCGGTAATTCCGTATGGCTACACCTTC. This sequence encodes CAWSVAVIPYGYTF.

J is TRBJ2-7 and V is TRBV27; the D is unclear. This CDR3 is 13 amino acids long. Germline V gene lookup returns CDR1 MNHEY and CDR2 SMNVEV (reference sequence). The germline V and J ends were trimmed by 6 bases and 2 bases, with 11 bases remaining between them. Here the CDR3 DNA reads TGTGCCAGCAGCCGGAATGGTGCCTACGAGCAGTACTTC. Translation: CASSRNGAYEQYF.

This chain joins TRBV7-8 and TRBJ2-1; TRBD1 aligns across 7 bases. The CDR3 contains 15 residues. Looked up from germline, CDR1 is SGHVS and CDR2 is FQNEAQ. Trimming took 4 bases from V and 2 from J; bases not matched to a gene: 5. CDR3 in DNA: TGTGCCAGCAGCTCGACAGGGACAACCTACAATGAGCAGTTCTTC. It yields the protein CASSSTGTTYNEQFF.

V usage is TRBV5-1 and J usage is TRBJ1-6; no clear D. Germline loops: CDR1 SGHRS, CDR2 YFSETQ. The ends were cut back, 4 bases at V and 7 bases at J, with 15 bases in the middle. This CDR3 contains 15 residues. Here the CDR3 DNA reads TGCGCCAGCAGCCAGGACGGGATAAGGAATTCACCCCTCCACTTT. Translated, it gives CASSQDGIRNSPLHF.

The V gene is TRBV7-2, the J gene TRBJ2-2, with a weak D call TRBD2 (7 bases). Germline V CDR1 and CDR2: SGHTA, FQGNSA. The CDR3 consists of 14 residues. V gave up 8 bases and J gave up 4 bases, with 14 bases separating them. CDR3 bases: TGTGCCAGCCAGCGCGGGGGCTTCACCGGGGAGCTGTTTTTT. Its protein product is CASQRGGFTGELFF.

This clone came up once. V usage is TRBV7-9 and J usage is TRBJ2-3; possible D gene TRBD2, 6 bases. This CDR3 contains 14 residues. Trimming shortened V by 1 base and J by 5 bases, and 10 bases separated the two germline ends. Germline values: CDR1 SEHNR, CDR2 FQNEAQ (reference sequence). The CDR3 sequence is CASSLDVGGDTQYF. CDR3 nucleotides: TGTGCCAGCAGCTTAGATGTGGGGGGAGATACGCAGTATTTT.

This clone came up a few times. The chain links TRBV28 to TRBJ1-5; D not resolved. Trimming stripped 8 bases from V and 3 bases from J, with 8 bases between. This CDR3 contains 12 residues. CDR1 MDHEN and CDR2 SYDVKM come from the germline V gene. The CDR3 DNA reads TGTGCCAGCGCAGTGTTCAATCAGCCCCAGCATTTT. Translating it yields CASAVFNQPQHF.

This clone was seen a few times. The genes are TRBV19 and TRBJ2-3, with 8 bases matching TRBD1. The CDR3 runs 17 residues. Germline CDR1 is LNHDA and CDR2 is SQIVND (reference sequence). Trimming removed 3 bases from V and 2 bases from J; junction bases left unmatched: 10. The CDR3 loop is CASSIRAGGVVTDTQYF. CDR3 DNA sequence: TGTGCCAGTAGTATCCGTGCAGGGGGCGTTGTCACAGATACGCAGTATTTT.

The chain joins TRBV7-8 to TRBJ2-5; D might be TRBD1 or TRBD2, each matching 6 bases. The germline CDR1 and CDR2 sequences are SGHVS and FQNEAQ. V was cut by 0 bases and J by 2 bases, with 10 bases left in between. There are 15 residues in the CDR3. The chain's CDR3 is CASSLAGGGQETQYF. For the CDR3, the DNA is TGTGCCAGCAGCTTAGCGGGGGGCGGGCAAGAGACCCAGTACTTC.

On this clone itself: This CDR3 is also generated by other DNA sequences in the sample. The rearrangement uses TRBV14 and TRBJ2-7; a weak D match, TRBD2 (5 bases). V dropped 0 bases and J dropped 8 bases, with 11 bases sitting between them. The CDR3 is made up of 13 amino acids. Germline-derived CDR1 and CDR2 are SGHDN and FVKESK. CDR3 DNA: TGTGCCAGCAGCCAAGATAAGGTCGGGAAGCAGTACTTC. Translated: CASSQDKVGKQYF.

This clone was seen a handful of times. The V call is TRBV12-3 or TRBV12-4, the J call TRBJ1-1; D not certain. The ends were cut back, 3 bases at V and 1 base at J, with 6 bases in the middle. The CDR3 spans 13 residues. In nucleotides, the CDR3 is TGTGCCAGCAGTTTCAAGACGAACACTGAAGCTTTCTTT. Protein product: CASSFKTNTEAFF.

The chain employs TRBV6-5 and TRBJ1-2, with D tentatively TRBD1 (6 bases). V lost 5 bases and J lost 2, with 12 bases in between. Germline assignment: CDR1 MNHEY and CDR2 SVGAGI. The CDR3 runs to 14 residues. The CDR3 loop reads CASSPGTRNYGYTF. CDR3 coding DNA: TGTGCCAGCAGTCCCGGGACACGAAACTATGGCTACACCTTC.